This TCR beta chain is from a study of blood T cell repertoires in COVID-19. Overall study context: Nucleic acid was either cDNA or gDNA, and it came from T cells, B-cell-depleted T cells, or PBMCs.

Germline CDR1 SGDLS, CDR2 YYNGEE. V dropped 1 base and J dropped 2; count of bases not matched to a gene: 9. CDR3 length: 16 amino acids. In the authors' workflow: Nucleated cell counts were estimated from reference gene primer amplification. Sequencing used immunoSEQ multiplex PCR; TCRdb keeps in-frame clones, though not all of them. V, J and clone size reflect that table, while D and trimming were determined from the DNA. The top ten hold about 16% of the sample, which has hundreds of thousands of clones, under 90% seen once. Adults between roughly 18 and 89 years of age took part from more than 20 US areas. Assignment of participants to cohorts was predicated upon participant-reported clinical history.

The chain couples TRBV9 to TRBJ2-7; 7 nucleotides match TRBD1. Source material: PBMCs or T cells enriched from blood (not recorded which). This receptor was identified in a man between 18 and 35 years old who had recovered from COVID-19. The CDR3 DNA sequence: TGTGCCAGCAGCGTAATCCCAGGGGGTACTACCTACGAGCAGTACTTC. It is translated as CASSVIPGGTTYEQYF.